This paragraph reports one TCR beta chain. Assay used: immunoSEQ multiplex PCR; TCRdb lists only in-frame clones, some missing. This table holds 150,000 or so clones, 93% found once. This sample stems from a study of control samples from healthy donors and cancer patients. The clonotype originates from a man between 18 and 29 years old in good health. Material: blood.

Here the CDR3 reads CASSPRDPNEQFF. As DNA, the CDR3 is TGTGCCAGCAGTCCTCGGGACCCCAATGAGCAGTTCTTC. This rearrangement joins TRBV6-5 to TRBJ2-1; possibly TRBD1 or TRBD2 for D (5 bases each). Trimming took off 5 bases at V and 6 bases at J, with 11 bases between the two ends. The germline V gene encodes CDR1 MNHEY and CDR2 SVGAGI. The CDR3 sequence is 13 residues long.